A single sample gave rise to the 23 T cell receptor beta chains below, sequenced in a study of blood T cell repertoires in COVID-19 (TCRdb year 2020). The library was built by means of the immunoSEQ multiplex PCR assay. TCRdb retrieved this table from immuneACCESS and kept in-frame rearrangements only. Not all clones are present; in checked studies, unresolved V genes account for under half, and no reason is known for the remainder. The sample profile shows some 500,000 clones; approximately 91% of them were found once. Clones ranked in the top ten supply 7.8% of the sample. The sequenced sample consisted of peripheral blood. The receptor source for this set is a woman aged 45 to 65 with COVID-19, enrolled during active disease.

The V call is TRBV3-1 (or the pseudogene TRBV3-2), the J call TRBJ2-7; 8 bases fit TRBD2. Germline CDR1 and CDR2: LGHDT and YNNKEL (reference sequence). Germline trimming cut 1 base from V and 5 bases from J; bases unmatched to any gene: 7. This CDR3 has 15 residues. The CDR3 loop is CASSQVSGGADEQYF. For the CDR3, the DNA is TGTGCCAGCAGCCAAGTCTCCGGGGGGGCCGACGAGCAGTACTTC.

This chain joins TRBV2 and TRBJ1-1; D gene uncertain. Germline V gene sequence: CDR1 SNHLY, CDR2 FYNNEI. Between the trimmed V and J ends, which lost 6 bases and 1 base, there was a span of 12 bases. This CDR3 is 14 amino acids long. CDR3 loop: CASRRHPRNTEAFF. DNA of the CDR3: TGTGCCAGCAGGAGACACCCCCGGAACACTGAAGCTTTCTTT.

J is TRBJ1-3 and V is TRBV9; D perhaps matches TRBD1 (5 bases). The V end lost 0 bases, the J end lost 1 base, and 17 bases lay between the germline ends. In germline, CDR1 is SGDLS, CDR2 YYNGEE. CDR3 length: 18 residues. CDR3 loop: CASSVEPLAGGSGNTIYF. CDR3 nucleotides: TGTGCCAGCAGCGTAGAACCCCTGGCCGGGGGGTCTGGAAACACCATATATTTT.

The chain combines TRBV5-4 with TRBJ2-3; TRBD2 is a possible D gene (7 bases). The ends were cut back, 5 bases at V and 4 bases at J, with 17 bases in the middle. From germline, CDR1 is SGHNT and CDR2 YYREEE (reference sequence). The CDR3 spans 15 residues. The CDR3, as DNA: TGTGCCAGCAGGCCTCGGGGGGCTGCACCAGATACGCAGTATTTT. Translated, it gives CASRPRGAAPDTQYF.

A note on this clone: Other DNA sequences from this sample encode an identical CDR3 as well. This chain links TRBV7-9 with TRBJ1-3; 7 bases fit TRBD1. Trimming took 1 base from V and 1 from J; bases not matched to a gene: 7. This CDR3 region has 17 residues. The germline V gene has CDR1 SEHNR and CDR2 FQNEAQ (reference sequence). The CDR3 is CASSLGLGQSSGNTIYF. CDR3 nucleotides: TGTGCCAGCAGCTTAGGATTGGGACAGAGTTCTGGAAACACCATATATTTT.

This clone was seen only once. J is TRBJ2-5 and V is TRBV29-1; 14 bases map to TRBD2. Germline CDR1 SQVTM, CDR2 ANQGSEA. The CDR3 extends over 15 amino acids. J was trimmed by 4 bases and V by 2 bases; bases with no gene match: 3. CDR3 in DNA: TGCAGCGTTGAAAGCGGACTAGCGGGGGGAGAGACCCAGTACTTC. Encoded protein: CSVESGLAGGETQYF.

The V gene is TRBV12-5, the J gene TRBJ1-2; D is perhaps TRBD1 (6 bases). The germline CDR1 and CDR2 sequences are LGHNT and FRNRAP. The CDR3 runs to 15 residues. V lost 2 bases and J lost 3, with 13 bases in between. CDR3 sequence: CASGLIPGVDYGYTF. For the CDR3, the DNA is TGTGCTAGTGGTTTGATCCCAGGGGTTGACTATGGCTACACCTTC.

The chain combines TRBV6-5 with TRBJ2-2; 13 positions agree with TRBD2. The CDR3 sequence is 15 residues long. The germline V gene has CDR1 MNHEY and CDR2 SVGAGI. J gave up 7 bases and V 8 bases, and 7 bases lay outside the gene matches. This chain's CDR3 is CASHTSGGAVGELFF. In nucleotides, the CDR3 is TGTGCCAGCCATACTAGCGGGGGGGCGGTCGGGGAGCTGTTTTTT.

The chain employs TRBV25-1 and TRBJ1-4; weak D call: TRBD1 (6 bases). From germline, CDR1 is MGHDK and CDR2 SYGVNS. The CDR3 is 15 amino acids. Trimming shortened V by 5 bases and J by 0 bases, and 10 bases separated the two germline ends. CDR3 residues: CASSTNRATNEKLFF. The DNA of the CDR3 is TGTGCCAGCAGTACTAACAGGGCAACTAATGAAAAACTGTTTTTT.

V is TRBV12-3 or TRBV12-4 and J is TRBJ2-1; TRBD2 might be the D (9 bases). V lost 8 bases and J 9 bases, leaving 17 bases between the germline ends. The CDR3 consists of 13 residues. CDR3: CASAASGTGEQFF. CDR3 sequence (DNA): TGTGCCAGCGCGGCTAGCGGGACAGGTGAGCAGTTCTTC.

The gene calls are TRBV19 and TRBJ1-5, with D possibly matching TRBD1 (6 bases). The CDR3 is 13 amino acids. V was clipped by 8 bases and J by 5 bases, with 13 bases between them. The germline CDR1 and CDR2 sequences are LNHDA and SQIVND (reference sequence). The CDR3 region is CASGVRGDQPQHF. CDR3 nucleotide sequence: TGTGCCAGTGGGGTCAGGGGCGATCAGCCCCAGCATTTT.

This rearrangement joins TRBV6-4 to TRBJ1-2, with D tentatively TRBD1 (6 bases). Trimming pared 0 bases from V and 2 bases from J, leaving 10 bases between. The germline V gene has CDR1 MRHNA and CDR2 SNTAGT. CDR3 length: 15 amino acids. The CDR3 DNA sequence: TGTGCCAGCAGTGACTCGGCGACAGGAAACTATGGCTACACCTTC. It yields the protein CASSDSATGNYGYTF.

The chain recombines TRBV29-1 with TRBJ2-7, with 8 bases aligning to TRBD1. The CDR3 covers 11 residues. The V gene's germline CDR1 is SQVTM and CDR2 ANQGSEA. V was pared by 7 bases and J by 6 bases, with 5 bases of the junction left unmatched. The CDR3 DNA is TGCAGCGCTACCGACAGGGGCGAGCAGTACTTC. Its protein product is CSATDRGEQYF.

This rearrangement joins TRBV4-1 to TRBJ2-3; possible D gene TRBD2, 5 bases. V was pared by 1 base and J by 2 bases, with 13 bases between. This CDR3 contains 16 residues. Germline V gene lookup returns CDR1 MGHRA and CDR2 YSYEKL. The CDR3 loop is CASSQGSGELTDTQYF. The CDR3 DNA sequence: TGCGCCAGCAGCCAAGGGAGCGGTGAACTCACAGATACGCAGTATTTT.

This clone was picked up one time. DNA of the CDR3: TGTGCCAGCATGGGGTCCGAGGGGGACACCGGGGAGCTGTTTTTT. Protein: CASMGSEGDTGELFF. The genes are TRBV5-5 and TRBJ2-2, with a tentative D call TRBD1 (6 bases). With 6 bases removed from V and 3 bases from J, the gap between germline ends came to 15 bases. CDR1 and CDR2 from the germline V gene are SGHKS and YYEKEE (reference sequence). This CDR3 spans 15 amino acids.

The chain employs TRBV9 and TRBJ2-1; 8 nucleotides align to TRBD2. This CDR3 spans 17 amino acids. Trimming removed 0 bases from V and 1 base from J; junction bases left unmatched: 6. Germline V gene lookup returns CDR1 SGDLS and CDR2 YYNGEE. The CDR3 loop is CASSVAPSGGSYNEQFF. The CDR3 nucleotides read TGTGCCAGCAGCGTAGCACCCAGCGGGGGTTCCTACAATGAGCAGTTCTTC.

The CDR3 protein is CAWSNPGQYNSPLHF. CDR3 DNA sequence: TGTGCCTGGAGTAACCCGGGACAGTATAATTCACCCCTCCACTTT. The genes are TRBV30 and TRBJ1-6; 7 nucleotides line up with TRBD1. The CDR3 extends over 15 amino acids. CDR1 GTSNPN and CDR2 SVGIG come from the germline V gene (reference sequence). The V segment lost 2 bases and the J segment 4 bases; nucleotides outside the gene matches: 5.

V is TRBV5-5 and J is TRBJ2-7; TRBD1 aligns across 7 bases. Trimming removed 3 bases from V and 2 bases from J; junction bases left unmatched: 11. The CDR3 is made up of 16 amino acids. The germline CDR1 and CDR2 sequences are SGHKS and YYEKEE (reference sequence). The CDR3 loop reads CASSSVPGQLTYEQYF. The CDR3 DNA follows: TGTGCCAGCAGCTCGGTGCCGGGACAGCTGACCTACGAGCAGTACTTC.

The chain uses TRBV10-1 and TRBJ2-1; the match to TRBD1 covers 8 bases. Germline values: CDR1 WNHNN, CDR2 SYGVQD (reference sequence). The CDR3 extends over 14 amino acids. V shed 4 bases and J 12 bases; nucleotides not matched to a gene: 11. CDR3 coding DNA: TGCGCCAGCAGTGGGGAGACAGGGGACCGCAGGCAGTTCTTC. Residues: CASSGETGDRRQFF.

The rearrangement links TRBV6-6 to TRBJ2-7; 12 bases match TRBD2. Germline trimming cut 2 bases from V and 2 bases from J; bases unmatched to any gene: 4. Germline V gene lookup returns CDR1 MNHNY and CDR2 SVGAGI (reference sequence). This CDR3 spans 16 amino acids. The CDR3 spells CASSYQLAGGTYEQYF. The CDR3, as DNA: TGTGCCAGCAGTTACCAACTAGCGGGGGGTACCTACGAGCAGTACTTC.

J is TRBJ1-2 and V is TRBV6-6; possible D gene TRBD1, 6 bases. CDR1 is MNHNY, CDR2 SVGAGI, per germline (reference sequence). Trimming pared 7 bases from V and 4 bases from J, leaving 16 bases between. The CDR3 loop spans 14 amino acids. The DNA for the CDR3 is TGTGCCAGCACCGTACTAACAGGGAGCTATGGCTACACCTTC. Translating gives CASTVLTGSYGYTF.

V and J are TRBV11-2 and TRBJ1-1, with 11 bases matching TRBD1. V lost 8 bases, J lost 7 bases, and 6 bases stayed unmatched. Germline V gives CDR1 SGHAT, CDR2 FQNNGV. The CDR3 totals 13 residues. In DNA form, the CDR3 reads TGTGCCAGCTTGGACAGGGGGCTGGGTGAAGCTTTCTTT. Residues: CASLDRGLGEAFF.

Note on this clone: A much larger clone differs from this one at a single base, so this may be a read error. Other DNA sequences within the sample encode an identical CDR3. The chain recombines TRBV12-3 or TRBV12-4 with TRBJ2-7, with 7 nucleotides matching TRBD1. CDR3 length: 13 amino acids. Trimming at V came to 2 bases and at J to 4 bases, leaving 2 bases not matched to a gene. The chain's CDR3 is CASSLNRGYEQYF. The DNA for the CDR3 is TGTGCCAGCAGTTTAAACAGGGGATACGAGCAGTACTTC.